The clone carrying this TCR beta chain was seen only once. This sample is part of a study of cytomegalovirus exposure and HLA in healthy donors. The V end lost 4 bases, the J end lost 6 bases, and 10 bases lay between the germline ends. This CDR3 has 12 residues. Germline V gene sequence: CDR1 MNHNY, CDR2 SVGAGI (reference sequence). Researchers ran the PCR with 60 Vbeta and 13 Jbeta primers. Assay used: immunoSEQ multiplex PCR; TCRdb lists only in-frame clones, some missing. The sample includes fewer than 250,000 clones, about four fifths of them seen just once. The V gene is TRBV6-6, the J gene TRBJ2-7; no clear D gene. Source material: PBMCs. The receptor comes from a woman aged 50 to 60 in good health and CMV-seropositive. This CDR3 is CASSLKHPEQYF. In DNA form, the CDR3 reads TGTGCCAGCAGTTTAAAACATCCCGAGCAGTACTTC.